This T cell receptor beta chain came from a study of cytomegalovirus exposure and HLA in healthy donors. General observations from the study: The productive fraction for most TCR beta V segments was about 87% or about 30% in an earlier analysis.

PCR was performed using 60 Vbeta and 13 Jbeta primers. Here immunoSEQ multiplex PCR was the method, and the copy in TCRdb shows in-frame clones only, minus some. The sample comprises around 120,000 clones, nearly 80% of which are singletons, and approximately 6.5% rests with the top ten. Trimming cost V 6 bases and J 0 bases, with 12 bases left between them. The CDR3 spans 15 residues. Germline V gene data show CDR1 as MNHNY and CDR2 as SVGAGI (reference sequence). This clone was found a few times. Its antigen is not identified. This clonotype was sampled from a woman in her thirties or forties in good health and CMV-seronegative. Sequenced sample: PBMCs. This chain links TRBV6-6 with TRBJ2-1; D call uncertain. CDR3 in amino acids: CASRMSESSYNEQFF. DNA for the CDR3: TGTGCCAGCAGAATGAGCGAGAGCTCCTACAATGAGCAGTTCTTC.